These T cell receptor beta chains were read from a single sample in a study of control samples from healthy donors and cancer patients. TCRdb's copy holds only in-frame clones and misses some; the assay was immunoSEQ multiplex PCR. The repertoire holds fewer than 200,000 clones, with over 85% as singletons. Sequencing was performed on blood. The receptors originated from a man under 40 in good health. The CDR3 runs from the conserved cysteine through the conserved F or W. A D gene is named only where the DNA matches it firmly. Only some rows state a clone size, as once, few, many or a class for expanded clones.

cdr3_aa: CASSLERDTAEAFF; cdr3_nt: TGTGCCAGCAGCTTAGAAAGGGATACCGCTGAAGCTTTCTTT; v_call: TRBV7-9; d_call: -; clone_size: -; cdr3_length: 14; j_call: TRBJ1-1
cdr3_aa: CASSQRGIQETQYF; cdr3_nt: TGTGCCAGCAGCCAGCGGGGAATCCAAGAGACCCAGTACTTC; v_call: TRBV4-2; d_call: -; clone_size: -; cdr3_length: 14; j_call: TRBJ2-5
cdr3_aa: CASSLGTGGPRRETQYF; cdr3_nt: TGTGCCAGCAGCCTCGGGACAGGGGGACCCCGACGAGAGACCCAGTACTTC; v_call: TRBV5-6; d_call: TRBD1; clone_size: -; cdr3_length: 17; j_call: TRBJ2-5
cdr3_aa: CAGTPASVYSPLHF; cdr3_nt: TGTGCCGGAACCCCTGCGTCAGTATATTCACCCCTCCACTTT; v_call: TRBV30; d_call: -; clone_size: -; cdr3_length: 14; j_call: TRBJ1-6
cdr3_aa: CASSSGGPYEQFF; cdr3_nt: TGTGCCAGCAGCTCGGGAGGGCCCTATGAGCAGTTCTTC; v_call: TRBV2; d_call: TRBD2; clone_size: -; cdr3_length: 13; j_call: TRBJ2-1
cdr3_aa: CASRLQWDRDQPQHF; cdr3_nt: TGTGCCAGCAGACTACAATGGGACCGGGATCAGCCCCAGCATTTT; v_call: TRBV5-5; d_call: -; clone_size: once; cdr3_length: 15; j_call: TRBJ1-5
cdr3_aa: CASSNDRGSSPLHF; cdr3_nt: TGTGCCAGTAGCAATGACCGCGGGAGTTCACCCCTCCACTTT; v_call: TRBV19; d_call: -; clone_size: -; cdr3_length: 14; j_call: TRBJ1-6
cdr3_aa: CASSYSAGVNEQYF; cdr3_nt: TGTGCCAGCAGTTACTCCGCTGGTGTGAACGAGCAGTACTTC; v_call: TRBV6-5; d_call: -; clone_size: -; cdr3_length: 14; j_call: TRBJ2-7
cdr3_aa: CASSLRGTPQETQYF; cdr3_nt: TGTGCCAGCAGCCTTCGGGGGACCCCTCAAGAGACCCAGTACTTC; v_call: TRBV3-1/TRBV3-2; d_call: -; clone_size: -; cdr3_length: 15; j_call: TRBJ2-5
cdr3_aa: CASSLFSGDTQYF; cdr3_nt: TGCGCCAGCAGCTTGTTTAGCGGGGATACGCAGTATTTT; v_call: TRBV5-1; d_call: TRBD2; clone_size: -; cdr3_length: 13; j_call: TRBJ2-3
cdr3_aa: CASSPGQGDTGELFF; cdr3_nt: TGTGCCAGCAGCCCGGGACAGGGGGACACCGGGGAGCTGTTTTTT; v_call: TRBV5-8; d_call: TRBD1; clone_size: -; cdr3_length: 15; j_call: TRBJ2-2
cdr3_aa: CASSQAPGEQFF; cdr3_nt: TGTGCCAGCAGCCAGGCGCCGGGTGAGCAGTTCTTC; v_call: TRBV3-1/TRBV3-2; d_call: -; clone_size: -; cdr3_length: 12; j_call: TRBJ2-1
cdr3_aa: CASSRTSIKETQYF; cdr3_nt: TGTGCCAGCAGTCGGACTTCTATTAAAGAGACCCAGTACTTC; v_call: TRBV11-2; d_call: -; clone_size: -; cdr3_length: 14; j_call: TRBJ2-5
cdr3_aa: CASRGQGPSVGQYF; cdr3_nt: TGTGCCAGCAGGGGACAGGGGCCCTCCGTGGGCCAGTACTTC; v_call: TRBV7-2; d_call: TRBD1; clone_size: -; cdr3_length: 14; j_call: TRBJ2-5
cdr3_aa: CASSLDRVAEAFF; cdr3_nt: TGCGCCAGCAGCTTGGACAGGGTCGCTGAAGCTTTCTTT; v_call: TRBV5-1; d_call: -; clone_size: -; cdr3_length: 13; j_call: TRBJ1-1
cdr3_aa: CASSSTGTGTDEQYF; cdr3_nt: TGTGCCAGCAGTTCCACCGGGACAGGAACAGACGAGCAGTACTTC; v_call: TRBV28; d_call: TRBD1; clone_size: -; cdr3_length: 15; j_call: TRBJ2-7
cdr3_aa: CASSDRVAAFF; cdr3_nt: TGTGCCAGCAGTGATAGGGTTGCAGCTTTCTTT; v_call: TRBV6-1; d_call: -; clone_size: -; cdr3_length: 11; j_call: TRBJ1-1
cdr3_aa: CASTPGPRNQPQHF; cdr3_nt: TGTGCCAGTACCCCCGGACCCAGGAATCAGCCCCAGCATTTT; v_call: TRBV19; d_call: -; clone_size: -; cdr3_length: 14; j_call: TRBJ1-5
cdr3_aa: CASSQERLQVWNGYTF; cdr3_nt: TGCGCCAGCAGCCAAGAGAGGCTCCAGGTTTGGAATGGCTACACCTTC; v_call: TRBV4-3; d_call: -; clone_size: -; cdr3_length: 16; j_call: TRBJ1-2
cdr3_aa: CASSSRAGFNTEAFF; cdr3_nt: TGTGCCAGCAGCTCCCGGGCAGGGTTCAACACTGAAGCTTTCTTT; v_call: TRBV5-4; d_call: -; clone_size: -; cdr3_length: 15; j_call: TRBJ1-1
cdr3_aa: CASSPKALNSPLHF; cdr3_nt: TGTGCCAGCAGCCCCAAGGCTCTTAATTCACCCCTCCACTTT; v_call: TRBV2; d_call: -; clone_size: -; cdr3_length: 14; j_call: TRBJ1-6
cdr3_aa: CASSYTSSYNSPLHF; cdr3_nt: TGTGCCAGCAGTTATACCAGCTCCTATAATTCACCCCTCCACTTT; v_call: TRBV5-4; d_call: -; clone_size: -; cdr3_length: 15; j_call: TRBJ1-6
cdr3_aa: CVRSFPGLADPYEQYF; cdr3_nt: TGTGTCAGAAGCTTCCCGGGACTAGCGGACCCCTACGAGCAGTACTTC; v_call: TRBV7-5; d_call: -; clone_size: -; cdr3_length: 16; j_call: TRBJ2-7
cdr3_aa: CSGTGNYGYTF; cdr3_nt: TGCAGCGGCACGGGGAACTATGGCTACACCTTC; v_call: TRBV29-1; d_call: -; clone_size: -; cdr3_length: 11; j_call: TRBJ1-2
cdr3_aa: CASGMTGFEQYF; cdr3_nt: TGTGCCAGTGGGATGACAGGGTTCGAGCAGTACTTC; v_call: TRBV6-6; d_call: TRBD1; clone_size: -; cdr3_length: 12; j_call: TRBJ2-7
cdr3_aa: CASSLGGPGPNEQFF; cdr3_nt: TGTGCCAGCAGCTTGGGGGGCCCCGGTCCCAATGAGCAGTTCTTC; v_call: TRBV11-3; d_call: -; clone_size: -; cdr3_length: 15; j_call: TRBJ2-1
cdr3_aa: CASSFGSTMNTEAFF; cdr3_nt: TGTGCCAGCAGCTTCGGCAGCACCATGAACACTGAAGCTTTCTTT; v_call: TRBV7-9; d_call: -; clone_size: -; cdr3_length: 15; j_call: TRBJ1-1